These 20 T cell receptor beta chains came from one sample sequenced in a study of CD8 T cells in ankylosing spondylitis. In TCRdb, the 5' RACE reads were re-called with MiXCR into one record per CDR3 protein. The sample contains about 400,000 distinct CDR3 sequences, approximately 22% of which appear only once. Sequencing was carried out using blood, either unsorted or a sorted T cell fraction (not recorded which). Every receptor here comes from a male donor with ankylosing spondylitis or in good health (not recorded which).

This clonotype showed up many times. V and J are TRBV29-1 and TRBJ2-2, with D uncertain. The ends were cut back, 4 bases at V and 7 bases at J, with 10 bases in the middle. This CDR3 comprises 12 residues. Germline CDR1 and CDR2: SQVTM and ANQGSEA. CDR3 in DNA: TGCAGCGTTGTCCGTAGCAGCGGGGAGCTGTTTTTT. It is translated as CSVVRSSGELFF.

The V and J genes are TRBV20-1 and TRBJ2-1; 7 bases match TRBD2. Germline assignment: CDR1 DFQATT and CDR2 SNEGSKA (reference sequence). The CDR3 covers 13 residues. J lost 3 bases, V lost 6 bases, and 5 bases had no gene match. CDR3 nucleotide sequence: TGCAGTGCCGGCCTAGCGGACTACAATGAGCAGTTCTTC. Protein product: CSAGLADYNEQFF.

This clonotype showed up just a few times. The rearrangement uses TRBV6-1 and TRBJ2-2; D remains unclear. This CDR3 region has 11 residues. Trimming removed 4 bases at V and 7 bases at J, with 4 bases between. Germline CDR1 is MNHNS and CDR2 is SASEGT. CDR3 loop: CASSGLGELFF. For the CDR3, the DNA is TGTGCCAGCAGTGGTCTCGGGGAGCTGTTTTTT.

The chain carries TRBV3-1 and TRBJ1-2, with a possible D match to TRBD1 (6 bases). CDR3 size: 16 residues. Trimming removed 4 bases at V and 2 bases at J, with 17 bases between. Germline lookup yields CDR1 LGHDT and CDR2 YNNKEL (reference sequence). This CDR3 is CASSPVAGGENYGYTF. DNA of the CDR3: TGTGCCAGCAGCCCGGTGGCGGGGGGCGAGAACTATGGCTACACCTTC.

V usage is TRBV7-9 and J usage is TRBJ1-4, with 12 bases fitting TRBD1. The length of the CDR3 is 15 residues. Germline CDR1 reads SEHNR; CDR2 reads FQNEAQ (reference sequence). Trimming took 0 bases from V and 7 from J; bases not matched to a gene: 0. This chain's CDR3 is CASSLAGQGAEKLFF. The DNA of the CDR3 is TGTGCCAGCAGCTTAGCGGGACAGGGGGCTGAAAAACTGTTTTTT. Supplemented by reference TRBV7-9 and TRBJ1-4, the full variable domain reads DTGVSQNPRHKITKRGQNVTFRCDPISEHNRLYWYRQTLGQGPEFLTYFQNEAQLEKSRLLSDRFSAERPKGSFSTLEIQRTEQGDSAMYLCASSLAGQGAEKLFFGSGTQLSVL.

This clonotype was detected a few times. The chain employs TRBV29-1 and TRBJ2-2; no clear D gene. CDR3 length: 13 amino acids. The germline V and J ends were trimmed by 6 bases and 1 base, with 9 bases remaining between them. Germline CDR1 is SQVTM and CDR2 is ANQGSEA. CDR3 region: CSVLNRNTGELFF. CDR3 DNA: TGCAGCGTGCTCAACAGGAACACCGGGGAGCTGTTTTTT.

This clonotype has more than one count but fewer than ten. The rearrangement uses TRBV4-2 and TRBJ2-1; no definite D call. The CDR3 sequence is 15 residues long. The germline V gene encodes CDR1 LGHNA and CDR2 YNFKEQ. Between the trimmed V and J ends, which lost 1 base and 5 bases, there was a span of 12 bases. For the CDR3, the DNA is TGTGCCAGCAGCCAAGGCTTTCTATCGCACAATGAGCAGTTCTTC. This translates into CASSQGFLSHNEQFF.

Only a few counts were recorded for this clonotype. This sequence joins TRBV9 and TRBJ2-3; no clear D. The germline V gene has CDR1 SGDLS and CDR2 YYNGEE. This CDR3 contains 15 residues. The V and J ends lost 4 bases and 3 bases respectively, with 15 bases between them. This CDR3 is CASSPAGVLTDTQYF. CDR3 DNA: TGTGCCAGCAGCCCAGCTGGGGTCTTAACAGATACGCAGTATTTT.

This clonotype was seen a handful of times. The rearrangement joins TRBV28 to TRBJ2-3; D not resolved. Germline assignment: CDR1 MDHEN and CDR2 SYDVKM. The CDR3 has 13 amino acids. Trimming cost V 9 bases and J 3 bases, with 13 bases left between them. The CDR3 region is CASQSRLTDTQYF. The CDR3 DNA reads as TGTGCCAGTCAAAGTAGGCTAACAGATACGCAGTATTTT.

There are a few counts of this clonotype. The chain combines TRBV25-1 with TRBJ2-1; 12 bases agree with TRBD2. This CDR3 spans 15 amino acids. V dropped 2 bases and J dropped 4; count of bases not matched to a gene: 0. From germline, CDR1 is MGHDK and CDR2 SYGVNS. CDR3 sequence (DNA): TGTGCCAGCAGTGAAGGGACTAGCGGGTACAATGAGCAGTTCTTC. Amino acids: CASSEGTSGYNEQFF. The full variable domain, its missing parts supplied by reference TRBV25-1 and TRBJ2-1, is EADIYQTPRYLVIGTGKKITLECSQTMGHDKMYWYQQDPGMELHLIHYSYGVNSTEKGDLSSESTVSRIRTEHFPLTLESARPSHTSQYLCASSEGTSGYNEQFFGPGTRLTVL.

The V and J genes are TRBV9 and TRBJ2-6, with D possibly TRBD2 on 6 matching bases. Trimming removed 3 bases from V and 3 bases from J, with 10 bases in between. In germline, CDR1 is SGDLS, CDR2 YYNGEE. This CDR3 contains 15 residues. The CDR3 region is CASSALARGANVLTF. The CDR3 region has the DNA TGTGCCAGCAGCGCGCTAGCGCGTGGGGCCAACGTCCTGACTTTC.

In the case of this clonotype: Germline and junction disagree at one end, which may indicate a read error. The gene calls are TRBV3-1 and TRBJ2-2; 9 bases are shared with TRBD2. Per the germline V gene, CDR1 is LGHDT and CDR2 is YNNKEL (reference sequence). The CDR3 runs to 16 residues. The CDR3, as DNA: TGTGCCACCAGCCAAGTCCTAGCGGGGAGCACCGGGGAGCTGTTTTTT. This codes for CATSQVLAGSTGELFF.

This clonotype was seen more than once but under ten times. The rearrangement joins TRBV12-3 or TRBV12-4 to TRBJ2-7, with 7 bases that match TRBD2. J lost 3 bases, V lost 6 bases, and 8 bases had no gene match. The CDR3 sequence is 14 residues long. The CDR3 spells CASSLVGGGYEQYF. DNA of the CDR3: TGTGCCAGCAGCCTTGTTGGGGGGGGCTACGAGCAGTACTTC.

There are a few counts of this clonotype. The chain employs TRBV10-2 and TRBJ1-3, with D unresolved. Germline V gene sequence: CDR1 WSHSY, CDR2 SAAADI. V was cut by 7 bases and J by 3 bases, with 4 bases left in between. The length of the CDR3 is 11 residues. CDR3 amino acids: CASTDGNTIYF. The CDR3 DNA reads TGCGCCAGCACCGATGGAAACACCATATATTTT.

This clonotype has a handful of counts. V gene TRBV12-3 or TRBV12-4 combines with J gene TRBJ2-1; TRBD2 matches at 7 bases. The ends lost 5 bases at V and 3 bases at J; junction bases unmatched: 10. This CDR3 comprises 16 residues. The CDR3 loop is CASSKAWGGDYNEQFF. The DNA of the CDR3 is TGTGCCAGCAGTAAGGCATGGGGGGGGGACTACAATGAGCAGTTCTTC.

This clonotype was found a few times. The rearrangement uses TRBV6-1 and TRBJ2-2, with D perhaps assigned TRBD1 or TRBD2 (5 bases each). The ends were cut back, 4 bases at V and 3 bases at J, with 12 bases in the middle. The CDR3 is 15 residues long. In germline, CDR1 is MNHNS, CDR2 SASEGT. CDR3 sequence reads: CASSGLGDHTGELFF. CDR3 DNA: TGTGCCAGCAGTGGATTGGGGGACCACACCGGGGAGCTGTTTTTT.

This clonotype appeared a few times. This chain uses TRBV20-1 with TRBJ1-1; D may be TRBD1 (6 bases). The germline V and J ends were trimmed by 1 base and 6 bases, with 6 bases remaining between them. Germline CDR1 and CDR2: DFQATT and SNEGSKA (reference sequence). The CDR3 totals 11 residues. CDR3 nucleotide sequence: TGCAGTGCTAGAGGGACAGCTGAAGCTTTCTTT. Translation gives CSARGTAEAFF.

This clonotype was seen a handful of times. This sequence joins TRBV29-1 and TRBJ2-7; TRBD2 aligns across 8 bases. This CDR3 contains 15 residues. CDR1 is SQVTM and CDR2 is ANQGSEA in the germline V gene. V lost 7 bases, J lost 2 bases, and 13 bases stayed unmatched. The CDR3 sequence is CSAAGGRGPPYEQYF. For the CDR3, the DNA is TGCAGCGCCGCGGGGGGCAGGGGACCTCCCTACGAGCAGTACTTC.

The J gene is TRBJ2-1, the V gene TRBV10-3, with 11 bases that match TRBD2. J was trimmed by 5 bases and V by 4 bases; bases with no gene match: 1. The germline CDR1 and CDR2 sequences are ENHRY and SYGVKD. The CDR3 covers 14 residues. The CDR3 DNA reads as TGTGCCATCAGTGTAGCGGGGGGGGACAATGAGCAGTTCTTC. Its translation is CAISVAGGDNEQFF.

The chain employs TRBV27 and TRBJ1-4; 8 nucleotides align to TRBD1. Trimming at V came to 4 bases and at J to 8 bases, leaving 9 bases not matched to a gene. This CDR3 has 15 amino acids. Germline CDR1 reads MNHEY; CDR2 reads SMNVEV (reference sequence). The CDR3 loop is CASSYVQGVGEKLFF. The CDR3 nucleotides are TGTGCCAGCAGTTACGTACAGGGGGTGGGGGAAAAACTGTTTTTT.